This passage covers 6 T cell receptor beta chains from one sample sequenced in a study of blood T cell repertoires in COVID-19. Using immunoSEQ multiplex PCR, the repertoire was profiled, and TCRdb retains in-frame clones only, with some absent. This table has tens of thousands of clones, over 75% appearing once. Material: peripheral blood. Receptors originate from a human donor with active COVID-19. The donor label of this sample is uncertain.

The chain has TRBV28 and TRBJ1-6; D is uncertain. Germline-derived CDR1 and CDR2 are MDHEN and SYDVKM. V was trimmed by 0 bases and J by 14 bases, leaving 14 bases between them. There are 14 residues in the CDR3. The CDR3 here is CASSLWVEQFTLHF. The CDR3 DNA sequence: TGTGCCAGCAGTTTATGGGTCGAGCAATTCACCCTCCACTTT.

The CDR3 nucleotides read TGCGCCAGCAGCCCGACTAGCGGGTCTCGGGATACGCAGTATTTT. Protein sequence: CASSPTSGSRDTQYF. V gene TRBV5-1 combines with J gene TRBJ2-3; 10 nucleotides agree with TRBD2. The length of the CDR3 is 15 residues. CDR1 and CDR2 (germline): SGHRS, YFSETQ. V lost 4 bases to trimming and J lost 6 bases; unmatched junction nucleotides: 8.

In nucleotides, the CDR3 is TGTGCCAGCAGCCCAATCACCGGGACAGGGGGTTTAAACTATGGCTACACCTTC. Translating gives CASSPITGTGGLNYGYTF. V gene TRBV7-9 combines with J gene TRBJ1-2, with 11 bases aligning to TRBD1. The germline gives CDR1 SEHNR, CDR2 FQNEAQ (reference sequence). The CDR3 extends over 18 amino acids. Trimming took 5 bases from V and 2 from J; bases not matched to a gene: 13.

Concerning this clone: Other DNA sequences in this specimen translate into the identical CDR3. CDR3 in DNA: TGTGCCAGCAGTCCTACAGGGGGCGATTCACCCCTCCACTTT. It specifies CASSPTGGDSPLHF. V usage is TRBV25-1 and J usage is TRBJ1-6; 9 nucleotides line up with TRBD1. V shed 5 bases, J shed 8 bases, and the junction held 4 bases outside the gene matches. The CDR3 sequence is 14 residues long. Per the germline V gene, CDR1 is MGHDK and CDR2 is SYGVNS. Using reference TRBV25-1 and TRBJ1-6 for the parts outside the CDR3, the full variable domain is EADIYQTPRYLVIGTGKKITLECSQTMGHDKMYWYQQDPGMELHLIHYSYGVNSTEKGDLSSESTVSRIRTEHFPLTLESARPSHTSQYLCASSPTGGDSPLHFGNGTRLTVT.

The chain recombines TRBV11-2 with TRBJ1-5; D perhaps matches TRBD1 (5 bases). The CDR3 sequence is 15 residues long. The V gene lost 5 bases and the J gene lost 0 bases, with 11 bases spanning the gap. In germline, CDR1 is SGHAT, CDR2 FQNNGV. CDR3 nucleotide sequence: TGTGCCAGCAGCGGGGGGACGCATAGCAATCAGCCCCAGCATTTT. Encoded protein: CASSGGTHSNQPQHF.

The chain uses TRBV6-6 and TRBJ2-7; 11 bases align to TRBD2. Germline V CDR1 and CDR2: MNHNY, SVGAGI (reference sequence). Trimming at V came to 6 bases and at J to 6 bases, leaving 10 bases not matched to a gene. The CDR3 extends over 15 amino acids. The CDR3 loop is CASRTYSGRAREQYF. Here the CDR3 DNA reads TGTGCCAGCAGAACTTATAGCGGGAGGGCCCGCGAGCAGTACTTC.